The source of this T cell receptor beta chain is a study of T-cell reconstitution after alpha-beta-depleted transplantation in children. Preparation of the TCRbeta library involved a method that used unique molecular identifiers. MiXCR was run by TCRdb on the PCR reads, yielding one entry per CDR3 protein. The sample lists approximately 200,000 distinct CDR3 sequences; approximately 6% were seen once. Study-level points and caveats: Two months or so post-transplant, alpha-beta T cells reportedly derived from several hundred expanded graft clones.

V gave up 4 bases and J gave up 7 bases, with 11 bases separating them. The length of the CDR3 is 13 residues. Germline V lookup: CDR1 SGHTA, CDR2 FQGNSA. This clonotype was detected many times. Its cognate antigen is unknown. The chain is built from TRBV7-2 and TRBJ2-1, with D possibly matching TRBD2 (6 bases). Sequenced material: PBMCs, taken before TCRalphabeta/CD19-depleted stem cell transplant. This receptor was identified in a girl under three years old with combined immunodeficiency, due to receive a stem cell transplant. The CDR3 spells CASSYLGGNEQFF. The CDR3 DNA follows: TGTGCCAGCAGCTACCTGGGGGGAAATGAGCAGTTCTTC.